This T cell receptor (beta chain) was recorded in a study of blood T cell repertoires in COVID-19. About the study: Sample material is recorded as cDNA or gDNA derived from T cells, B-cell-depleted T cells, or PBMCs.

Clones were read by immunoSEQ multiplex PCR, and TCRdb kept only the in-frame ones, dropping some. The sample consists of some 450,000 clones, approximately 90% of them appearing once. J gave up 4 bases and V 5 bases, and 4 bases lay outside the gene matches. Looked up from germline, CDR1 is LNHDA and CDR2 is SQIVND (reference sequence). This CDR3 comprises 14 residues. Seattle enrolled patients during active infection and tracked them longitudinally. Note on this clone: The sample carries other DNA sequences with the same CDR3.

The receptor was isolated from a man aged 18-30 years with COVID-19, enrolled during active disease. Source material: peripheral blood. The gene calls are TRBV19 and TRBJ1-2, with 10 bases fitting TRBD1. The CDR3 DNA is TGTGCCAGTAGTCCCGACAGGGGGCTCTATGGCTACACCTTC. This encodes CASSPDRGLYGYTF.